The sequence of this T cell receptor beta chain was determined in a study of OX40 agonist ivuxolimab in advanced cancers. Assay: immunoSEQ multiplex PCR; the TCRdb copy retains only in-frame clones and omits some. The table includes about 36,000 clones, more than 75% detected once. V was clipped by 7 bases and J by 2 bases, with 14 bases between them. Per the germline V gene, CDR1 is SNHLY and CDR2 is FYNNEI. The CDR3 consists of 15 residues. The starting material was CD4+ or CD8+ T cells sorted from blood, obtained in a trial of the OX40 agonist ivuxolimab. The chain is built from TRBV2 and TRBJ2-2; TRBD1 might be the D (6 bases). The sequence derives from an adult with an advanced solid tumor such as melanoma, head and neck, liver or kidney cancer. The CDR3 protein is CASNSLGQNTGELFF. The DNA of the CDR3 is TGTGCCAGCAATTCCCTGGGACAAAACACCGGGGAGCTGTTTTTT.